A selection of T cell receptor beta chains follows, all from one sample in a study of T cells in localized non-small cell lung cancer. Assay: immunoSEQ multiplex PCR; the TCRdb copy retains only in-frame clones and omits some. The data show 13,000 or so clones, just over 85% seen once. Sequencing used peripheral blood, obtained before any cancer treatment. Source of these receptors: a male donor older than 55 with stage III lung adenocarcinoma. The CDR3 runs from the conserved cysteine through the conserved F or W. A D gene is named only where the DNA matches it firmly. Expanded clones get a size class; other rows say once, few or many, or leave the size out.

V	size	J	D	CDR3	DNA
TRBV7-8	NA	TRBJ2-7	NA	CASSLGDGYEQYF	TGTGCCAGCAGCTTAGGGGACGGCTACGAGCAGTACTTC
TRBV19	NA	TRBJ2-2	NA	CASSIAWDTGELFF	TGTGCCAGTAGTATCGCGTGGGACACCGGGGAGCTGTTTTTT
TRBV6-6	NA	TRBJ2-1	NA	CASSSPYNEQFF	TGTGCCAGCAGTTCCCCTTACAATGAGCAGTTCTTC
TRBV5-3	NA	TRBJ2-4	NA	CARSSETQPAKNIQYF	TGTGCCAGAAGCTCCGAGACCCAACCTGCCAAAAACATTCAGTACTTC
TRBV27	NA	TRBJ2-2	TRBD2	CASSLELFAGGLTGELFF	TGTGCCAGCAGTTTAGAACTGTTTGCGGGAGGCCTCACCGGGGAGCTGTTTTTT
TRBV4-1	NA	TRBJ1-2	NA	CASSQESGDGYTF	TGCGCCAGCAGCCAAGAATCCGGGGACGGCTACACCTTC
TRBV7-2	NA	TRBJ1-5	NA	CASSGRTNQPQHF	TGTGCCAGCAGCGGTCGGACTAATCAGCCCCAGCATTTT
TRBV4-1	NA	TRBJ2-2	NA	CASSQLGVGELFF	TGCGCCAGCAGCCAATTAGGGGTCGGGGAGCTGTTTTTT
TRBV11-3	NA	TRBJ2-1	NA	CASSLGTGPREQFF	TGTGCCAGCAGCTTAGGTACAGGACCGCGAGAGCAGTTCTTC
TRBV18	NA	TRBJ1-4	NA	CASSPPEDEKLFF	TGTGCCAGCTCACCACCAGAGGATGAAAAACTGTTTTTT
TRBV5-1	NA	TRBJ1-1	NA	CASSLDGKNTEAFF	TGCGCCAGCAGCTTGGACGGGAAGAACACTGAAGCTTTCTTT
TRBV27	NA	TRBJ2-2	NA	CASSLVNGELFF	TGTGCCAGCAGTTTAGTGAACGGGGAGCTGTTTTTT
TRBV19	NA	TRBJ1-1	NA	CATLRGIGSSEAFF	TGTGCGACGTTAAGGGGGATTGGGAGCTCTGAAGCTTTCTTT
TRBV2	once	TRBJ2-3	TRBD2	CASSEFLAGMGTDTQYF	TGTGCCAGCAGTGAATTCCTAGCGGGGATGGGCACAGATACGCAGTATTTT
TRBV4-2	NA	TRBJ2-5	NA	CASSQGEGGAGETQYF	TGTGCCAGCAGCCAAGGAGAGGGGGGGGCCGGGGAGACCCAGTACTTC
TRBV6-5	NA	TRBJ2-3	TRBD2	CASSWTGTSEHTQYF	TGTGCCAGCAGTTGGACCGGGACTAGCGAACATACGCAGTATTTT
TRBV14	NA	TRBJ1-2	NA	CASSQVGQNYGYTF	TGTGCCAGCAGCCAAGTCGGGCAAAACTATGGCTACACCTTC
TRBV18	NA	TRBJ1-3	NA	CASSPPEQSGNTIYF	TGTGCCAGCTCACCACCGGAACAGTCTGGAAACACCATATATTTT
TRBV7-8	once	TRBJ2-1	TRBD2	CASSPVAGVYNEQFF	TGTGCCAGCAGCCCCGTAGCGGGGGTCTACAATGAGCAGTTCTTC
TRBV6-1	NA	TRBJ1-4	NA	CASSDPFRGKGVNEKLFF	TGTGCCAGCAGTGACCCATTCAGGGGAAAGGGGGTCAATGAAAAACTGTTTTTT
TRBV2	once	TRBJ2-1	NA	CASREVPDGEQFF	TGTGCCAGCAGGGAGGTTCCCGACGGTGAGCAGTTCTTC
TRBV6-1	NA	TRBJ2-7	NA	CASSLREWSYEQYF	TGTGCCAGCAGCCTCCGGGAGTGGTCCTACGAGCAGTACTTC
TRBV5-6	once	TRBJ2-1	NA	CASSLVATNEQFF	TGTGCCAGCAGCTTGGTAGCCACCAATGAGCAGTTCTTC
TRBV19	NA	TRBJ1-6	NA	CARGRSPLHF	TGTGCCAGGGGAAGGTCACCCCTCCACTTT
TRBV11-2	NA	TRBJ1-1	NA	CASSAPPGNTEAFF	TGTGCCAGCAGCGCGCCCCCAGGGAACACTGAAGCTTTCTTT
TRBV25-1	once	TRBJ2-7	TRBD1	CATNRDRGRYEQYF	TGTGCCACCAACCGGGACAGGGGGCGCTACGAGCAGTACTTC
TRBV7-9	once	TRBJ1-5	NA	CATGPPNQPQHF	TGTGCCACCGGGCCTCCTAATCAGCCCCAGCATTTT
TRBV4-2	once	TRBJ1-4	TRBD1	CASSPTGTGGPPGEKLFF	TGTGCCAGCAGCCCGACGGGGACAGGGGGTCCTCCGGGTGAAAAACTGTTTTTT
TRBV4-2	NA	TRBJ2-3	TRBD2	CASSPRRGGGTDTQYF	TGTGCCAGCAGCCCCCGCCGTGGGGGGGGCACAGATACGCAGTATTTT
TRBV7-6	NA	TRBJ2-4	NA	CASSLARTSGGIQYF	TGTGCCAGCAGCTTAGCGAGGACCTCTGGGGGCATTCAGTACTTC
TRBV29-1	NA	TRBJ1-4	NA	CSVGPVGGLNEKLFF	TGCAGCGTTGGCCCCGTCGGAGGCCTTAATGAAAAACTGTTTTTT
TRBV27	NA	TRBJ1-1	TRBD1	CASSLTGTGPEAFF	TGTGCCAGCAGTTTAACCGGGACAGGGCCTGAAGCTTTCTTT
TRBV11-3	once	TRBJ2-1	TRBD2	CASSLTSGGANEQFF	TGTGCCAGCAGCTTGACTAGCGGGGGAGCCAATGAGCAGTTCTTC
TRBV6-6	NA	TRBJ1-3	NA	CASNTGHLGNTIYF	TGTGCCAGCAATACCGGACACTTAGGAAACACCATATATTTT
TRBV9	NA	TRBJ2-3	TRBD2	CASSNAGTSGRAGASTDTQYF	TGTGCCAGCAGCAATGCCGGGACTAGCGGGAGGGCCGGGGCGAGCACAGATACGCAGTATTTT
TRBV29-1	NA	TRBJ1-1	NA	CSVELLQGRTEAFF	TGCAGCGTTGAATTGTTGCAGGGGAGGACTGAAGCTTTCTTT
TRBV30	NA	TRBJ2-1	NA	CAWSVLSYEQFF	TGTGCCTGGAGTGTATTGAGCTATGAGCAGTTCTTC
TRBV10-2	NA	TRBJ2-3	TRBD1	CASSGRPRQGKTDTQYF	TGCGCCAGCAGTGGTAGACCCCGACAGGGAAAGACAGATACGCAGTATTTT
TRBV28	NA	TRBJ1-4	TRBD1	CASSPGQAPGGEKLFF	TGTGCCAGCAGTCCGGGACAGGCCCCGGGGGGTGAAAAACTGTTTTTT
TRBV6-1	NA	TRBJ2-3	TRBD1	CASSPGTGTDTQYF	TGTGCCAGCAGCCCCGGGACAGGGACAGATACGCAGTATTTT
TRBV30	once	TRBJ2-7	NA	CAWNHGGTYEQYF	TGTGCCTGGAATCATGGGGGAACCTACGAGCAGTACTTC
TRBV5-1	NA	TRBJ2-2	NA	CASTNFARNTGELFF	TGCGCCAGCACCAACTTCGCTAGGAACACCGGGGAGCTGTTTTTT
TRBV5-6	NA	TRBJ1-1	TRBD1	CASSYKTTGYRTEAFF	TGTGCCAGCAGCTACAAGACGACAGGGTATCGCACTGAAGCTTTCTTT
TRBV10-3	NA	TRBJ2-7	TRBD1	CAIGLRDRGGEQYF	TGTGCCATCGGTTTAAGGGACAGAGGTGGCGAGCAGTACTTC
TRBV30	NA	TRBJ2-7	TRBD2	CAWSVRGVVGGYEQYF	TGTGCCTGGAGTGTACGGGGGGTAGTTGGTGGCTACGAGCAGTACTTC